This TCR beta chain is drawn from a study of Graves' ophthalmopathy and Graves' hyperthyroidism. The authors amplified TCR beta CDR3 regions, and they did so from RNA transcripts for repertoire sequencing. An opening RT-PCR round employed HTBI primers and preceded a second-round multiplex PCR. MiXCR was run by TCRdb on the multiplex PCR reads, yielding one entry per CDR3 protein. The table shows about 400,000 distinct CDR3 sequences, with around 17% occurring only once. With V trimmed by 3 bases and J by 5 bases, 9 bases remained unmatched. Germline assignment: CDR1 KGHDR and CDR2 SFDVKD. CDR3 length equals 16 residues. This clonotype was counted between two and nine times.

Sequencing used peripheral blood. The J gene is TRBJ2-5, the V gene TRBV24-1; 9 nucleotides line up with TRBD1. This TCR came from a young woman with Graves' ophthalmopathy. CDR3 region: CATSDPPDRGGETQYF. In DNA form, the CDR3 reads TGTGCCACCAGTGATCCCCCGGACAGGGGAGGGGAGACCCAGTACTTC.